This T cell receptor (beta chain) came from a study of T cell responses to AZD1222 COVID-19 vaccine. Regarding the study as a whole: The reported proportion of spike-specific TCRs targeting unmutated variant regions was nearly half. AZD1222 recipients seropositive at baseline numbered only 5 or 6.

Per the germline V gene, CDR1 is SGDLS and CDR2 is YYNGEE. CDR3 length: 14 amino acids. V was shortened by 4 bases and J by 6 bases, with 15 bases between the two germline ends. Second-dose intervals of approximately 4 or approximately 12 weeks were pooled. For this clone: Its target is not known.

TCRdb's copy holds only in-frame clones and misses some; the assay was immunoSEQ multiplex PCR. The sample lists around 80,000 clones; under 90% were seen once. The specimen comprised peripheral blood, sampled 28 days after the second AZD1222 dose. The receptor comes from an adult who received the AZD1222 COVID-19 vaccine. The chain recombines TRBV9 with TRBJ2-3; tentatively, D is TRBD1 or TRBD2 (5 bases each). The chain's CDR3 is CASSPAKWGDTQYF. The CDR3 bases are TGTGCCAGCAGCCCCGCCAAATGGGGGGATACGCAGTATTTT.